The 18 T cell receptor beta chains below were found in one sample sequenced in a study of blood T cells in healthy people across ages. A second PCR, run for about 7 to 11 cycles, used a sample-barcoded 5' primer plus a J-beta primer mix. MiXCR was run by TCRdb on the 5' RACE reads, yielding one entry per CDR3 protein. The sample contains about 760,000 distinct CDR3 sequences, approximately 25% of which appear only once. This same sample was also taken into another study, of T cells of mothers and their children.

Sample: blood. Source of these receptors: a boy between 10 and 17 years old in good health.

This rearrangement joins TRBV2 to TRBJ2-5; 8 bases are shared with TRBD1. V shed 3 bases and J 5 bases; nucleotides not matched to a gene: 8. The CDR3 is made up of 15 amino acids. The germline gives CDR1 SNHLY, CDR2 FYNNEI. CDR3 sequence (DNA): TGTGCCAGCAGTGATTTGGCAGGGGGCCGGGAGACCCAGTACTTC. Amino acid sequence: CASSDLAGGRETQYF. The whole variable domain, filled in from reference TRBV2 and TRBJ2-5, reads EPEVTQTPSHQVTQMGQEVILRCVPISNHLYFYWYRQILGQKVEFLVSFYNNEISEKSEIFDDQFSVERPDGSNFTLKIRSTKLEDSAMYFCASSDLAGGRETQYFGPGTRLLVL.

There are a few counts of this clonotype. V is TRBV6-5 and J is TRBJ2-1; a possible D gene is TRBD2 (6 bases). The ends were cut back, 6 bases at V and 9 bases at J, with 18 bases in the middle. Germline V gene data show CDR1 as MNHEY and CDR2 as SVGAGI. The CDR3 totals 14 residues. The CDR3 reads CASRSAAGMSEQFF. The CDR3 coding sequence is TGTGCCAGCAGAAGCGCAGCGGGCATGTCTGAGCAGTTCTTC.

The chain carries TRBV7-2 and TRBJ1-4, with 10 bases lining up with TRBD1. This CDR3 is built from 14 residues. V shed 4 bases and J 7 bases; nucleotides not matched to a gene: 3. Germline CDR1 reads SGHTA; CDR2 reads FQGNSA. The CDR3 DNA sequence: TGTGCCAGCAGCTCGGACAGGGGGAGTGAAAAACTGTTTTTT. This encodes CASSSDRGSEKLFF. The full variable domain, rest sourced from reference TRBV7-2 and TRBJ1-4, is GAGVSQSPSNKVTEKGKDVELRCDPISGHTALYWYRQSLGQGLEFLIYFQGNSAPDKSGLPSDRFSAERTGGSVSTLTIQRTQQEDSAVYLCASSSDRGSEKLFFGSGTQLSVL.

V and J are TRBV7-2 and TRBJ1-2, with TRBD1 as a possible D gene (5 bases). The germline V and J ends were trimmed by 0 bases and 8 bases, with 10 bases remaining between them. CDR1 is SGHTA, CDR2 FQGNSA, per germline. The CDR3 length is 13 residues. The CDR3 bases are TGTGCCAGCAGCTTAGCAGTAGGGGCCGGCTACACCTTC. Its protein product is CASSLAVGAGYTF.

This clonotype has more than one count but fewer than ten. The genes are TRBV6-6 and TRBJ2-7; no clear D gene. The CDR3 extends over 14 amino acids. The ends were cut back, 1 base at V and 5 bases at J, with 12 bases in the middle. Germline CDR1 reads MNHNY; CDR2 reads SVGAGI (reference sequence). The CDR3 DNA reads TGTGCCAGCAGTTACTATACGGATTTTGACGAGCAGTACTTC. This codes for CASSYYTDFDEQYF.

This chain links TRBV28 with TRBJ1-1, with 9 bases fitting TRBD1. The germline CDR1 and CDR2 sequences are MDHEN and SYDVKM. This CDR3 spans 15 amino acids. V was clipped by 5 bases and J by 5 bases; unmatched bases: 9. The CDR3 sequence is CASSPRTGVGTEAFF. The CDR3 coding sequence is TGTGCCAGCAGTCCCCGGACAGGGGTAGGTACTGAAGCTTTCTTT. Filled out from reference TRBV28 and TRBJ1-1, the complete variable domain reads DVKVTQSSRYLVKRTGEKVFLECVQDMDHENMFWYRQDPGLGLRLIYFSYDVKMKEKGDIPEGYSVSREKKERFSLILESASTNQTSMYLCASSPRTGVGTEAFFGQGTRLTVV.

This clonotype has more than one count but fewer than ten. The DNA for the CDR3 is TGTGCCAGCAGCCAACTTACAGGATACTATGGCTACACCTTC. Its protein product is CASSQLTGYYGYTF. The chain employs TRBV3-1 and TRBJ1-2; possible D gene TRBD1, 5 bases. Germline CDR1 reads LGHDT; CDR2 reads YNNKEL (reference sequence). The CDR3 has 14 residues. V was cut by 2 bases and J by 3 bases, with 10 bases left in between.

This chain joins TRBV28 and TRBJ2-5; D may be TRBD1 (5 bases). In germline, CDR1 is MDHEN, CDR2 SYDVKM. The CDR3 covers 13 residues. V lost 4 bases and J 1 base, leaving 7 bases between the germline ends. The CDR3, as DNA: TGTGCCAGCAGTTCAGGGTTCCAAGAGACCCAGTACTTC. This codes for CASSSGFQETQYF.

The rearrangement joins TRBV7-2 to TRBJ2-5; no definite D call. From germline, CDR1 is SGHTA and CDR2 FQGNSA. The CDR3 totals 16 residues. Trimming removed 4 bases at V and 3 bases at J, with 18 bases between. In DNA, the CDR3 is TGTGCCAGCAGCTCCTTGGAGTTAGTTGTTGAAGAGACCCAGTACTTC. Its translation is CASSSLELVVEETQYF.

This clonotype was seen a few times. This sequence joins TRBV12-3 or TRBV12-4 and TRBJ2-5; tentative D call: TRBD1 (6 bases). The ends were cut back, 3 bases at V and 5 bases at J, with 19 bases in the middle. The CDR3 consists of 16 residues. CDR3 in amino acids: CASSFLGDIGGETQYF. In DNA form, the CDR3 reads TGTGCCAGCAGTTTTTTGGGGGACATTGGCGGGGAGACCCAGTACTTC.

This chain uses TRBV28 with TRBJ2-4; D ambiguous. Trimming took off 5 bases at V and 2 bases at J, with 13 bases between the two ends. The CDR3 runs to 15 residues. Germline CDR1 reads MDHEN; CDR2 reads SYDVKM. CDR3 DNA sequence: TGTGCCAGCAGTGCATCCACTAATCCCAAAAACATTCAGTACTTC. It translates to CASSASTNPKNIQYF.

The V gene is TRBV5-1, the J gene TRBJ1-1; D unclear. The CDR3 sequence is 17 residues long. V lost 4 bases and J 2 bases, leaving 21 bases between the germline ends. CDR1 and CDR2 from the germline V gene are SGHRS and YFSETQ. In DNA form, the CDR3 reads TGCGCCAGCAGCGGGTGGGGAGATCTGGGAGGCAACACTGAAGCTTTCTTT. Its protein is CASSGWGDLGGNTEAFF.

The chain has TRBV7-9 and TRBJ1-4, with a weak D call TRBD1 (6 bases). Trimming took off 5 bases at V and 0 bases at J, with 13 bases between the two ends. CDR3 size: 16 residues. Looked up from germline, CDR1 is SEHNR and CDR2 is FQNEAQ (reference sequence). The CDR3 here is CASSIRQVSTNEKLFF. The CDR3 DNA reads TGTGCCAGCAGCATAAGACAGGTTTCAACTAATGAAAAACTGTTTTTT.

This clonotype showed up just a few times. The J gene is TRBJ2-2, the V gene TRBV20-1, with 8 bases identical to TRBD1. The CDR3 runs to 15 residues. Per the germline V gene, CDR1 is DFQATT and CDR2 is SNEGSKA (reference sequence). The trim removed 1 base at V and 4 bases at J, leaving 5 bases unmatched. The CDR3 bases are TGCAGTGCTAGAGCGGGGACAGGCCTCACCGGGGAGCTGTTTTTT. Its translation is CSARAGTGLTGELFF.

This clonotype occurred a few times. V gene TRBV5-1 combines with J gene TRBJ1-2, with 9 bases aligning to TRBD1. The V gene end was trimmed by 4 bases and the J gene end by 5 bases; junction bases not matched to a gene: 12. The CDR3 loop spans 16 amino acids. The germline CDR1 and CDR2 sequences are SGHRS and YFSETQ. The CDR3 protein is CASSPNFKGTGYGYTF. The CDR3 coding sequence is TGCGCCAGCAGCCCGAACTTCAAAGGGACAGGGTATGGCTACACCTTC.

V gene TRBV14 combines with J gene TRBJ2-5; D is unclear. Trimming shortened V by 5 bases and J by 2 bases, and 9 bases separated the two germline ends. CDR3 length equals 13 residues. Germline V CDR1 and CDR2: SGHDN, FVKESK. CDR3 nucleotide sequence: TGTGCCAGCAGCACGAGAGTTCAAGAGACCCAGTACTTC. Translated, it gives CASSTRVQETQYF.

The table lists this clonotype with a few counts. This chain joins TRBV13 and TRBJ2-7; tentatively, D is TRBD1 (7 bases). The CDR3 is made up of 17 amino acids. Trimming pared 4 bases from V and 6 bases from J, leaving 25 bases between. Germline assignment: CDR1 PRHDT and CDR2 FYEKMQ (reference sequence). CDR3 in amino acids: CASSSRGTEKLISEQYF. CDR3 DNA: TGTGCCAGCAGCTCCCGCGGGACAGAAAAACTCATTAGCGAGCAGTACTTC. The whole variable domain, filled in from reference TRBV13 and TRBJ2-7, reads AAGVIQSPRHLIKEKRETATLKCYPIPRHDTVYWYQQGPGQDPQFLISFYEKMQSDKGSIPDRFSAQQFSDYHSELNMSSLELGDSALYFCASSSRGTEKLISEQYFGPGTRLTVT.

This clonotype was counted only a few times. The chain links TRBV3-1 to TRBJ1-1; D not resolved. The CDR3 covers 11 residues. Germline values: CDR1 LGHDT, CDR2 YNNKEL (reference sequence). V gave up 0 bases and J gave up 7 bases, with 3 bases separating them. In nucleotides, the CDR3 is TGTGCCAGCAGCCAAGATGGTGAAGCTTTCTTT. Its translation is CASSQDGEAFF.